This TCR beta chain was found in a study of cytomegalovirus exposure and HLA in healthy donors. The overall study: A subsequent analysis reported that the roughly 120 validation repertoires were produced on the same platform that had also been used for the roughly 700 first-cohort repertoires. General study points: Confirmation was obtained in vitro that a few CMV-associated chains are specific for CMV antigens. Among TCR beta chains, those listed as cytomegalovirus-associated numbered some 160.

This CDR3 has 16 residues. The repertoire was sequenced with immunoSEQ multiplex PCR; TCRdb's copy has only in-frame clones and lacks some. This sample yields about 140,000 clones, of which 70% to 90% are seen a single time; less than 3.5% belongs to the top ten. As regards this clone: Its antigen is not known.

An approximately 130-subject validation cohort, separate from the roughly 700-subject first cohort, supplied the donors. The specimen was PBMCs. The chain links TRBV12-2 to TRBJ1-2. TRBV12-2 is a pseudogene locus. The clonotype was recovered from a young man in good health and CMV-seronegative. The CDR3 coding sequence is TGTGCAAGTCGCTTAGCCGGGCTCCCCCGGGGCTATGGCTACACCTTC. Translating it yields CASRLAGLPRGYGYTF.